The 20 T cell receptor beta chains below all came from one sample that was sequenced in a study of vaccination effects on CD4 cells after COVID-19. Once cultured for under 11 days, the cells underwent separation to obtain CD4+ T cells. Sometime from March through December 2020, the person acquired a SARS-CoV-2 infection that PCR confirmed. Either the BNT162b2 or mRNA-1273 vaccine was given to participants in two doses. Here immunoSEQ multiplex PCR was the method, and the copy in TCRdb shows in-frame clones only, minus some. The sample carries about 50,000 clones, about 70% recorded once. These TCRs' antigens remain unknown. The specimen comprised CD4+ T cells from PBMCs cultured without peptide, sampled after COVID-19 vaccination. The receptors derive from a human donor who had a prior SARS-CoV-2 infection.

This chain connects TRBV9 to TRBJ2-5; D perhaps matches TRBD1 (6 bases). CDR3 length: 17 amino acids. V lost 0 bases and J 1 base, leaving 16 bases between the germline ends. From germline, CDR1 is SGDLS and CDR2 YYNGEE. In DNA, the CDR3 is TGTGCCAGCAGCGTAGCCCAGGGGCCCACCGCCCAAGAGACCCAGTACTTC. This sequence encodes CASSVAQGPTAQETQYF.

This chain links TRBV6-5 with TRBJ2-7; TRBD2 is a possible D gene (5 bases). In germline, CDR1 is MNHEY, CDR2 SVGAGI. Trimming removed 5 bases at V and 0 bases at J, with 11 bases between. The CDR3 consists of 14 residues. The CDR3 region has the DNA TGTGCCAGCAGTCGGACTTACGACTCCTACGAGCAGTACTTC. This encodes CASSRTYDSYEQYF.

This clone was seen more than once but under ten times. The chain joins TRBV4-1 to TRBJ1-6, with a weak D call TRBD1 (5 bases). Looked up from germline, CDR1 is MGHRA and CDR2 is YSYEKL. The V and J ends lost 4 bases and 0 bases respectively, with 22 bases between them. CDR3 length: 20 amino acids. The CDR3 DNA reads TGCGCCAGCAGCCGTACCGGGCTAAAAGGCGGGACCTCCTATAATTCACCCCTCCACTTT. Translating it yields CASSRTGLKGGTSYNSPLHF.

This clone was seen a handful of times. The chain recombines TRBV4-1 with TRBJ2-1; D is unresolved. The CDR3 sequence is 17 residues long. Germline-derived CDR1 and CDR2 are MGHRA and YSYEKL. Trimming pared 2 bases from V and 4 bases from J, leaving 18 bases between. The CDR3 region is CASSQQWTNDLYNEQFF. In DNA, the CDR3 is TGCGCCAGCAGCCAACAATGGACGAACGACCTTTACAATGAGCAGTTCTTC.

The rearrangement uses TRBV6-4 and TRBJ2-2; D gene ambiguous. The germline V and J ends were trimmed by 5 bases and 5 bases, with 12 bases remaining between them. The CDR3 runs to 14 residues. Germline CDR1 reads MRHNA; CDR2 reads SNTAGT. The DNA for the CDR3 is TGTGCCAGCAGTTTGGAGAGAAATACCGGGGAGCTGTTTTTT. Translated: CASSLERNTGELFF.

The gene calls are TRBV2 and TRBJ2-5, with a tentative D call TRBD1 (6 bases). This CDR3 is 13 amino acids long. The germline CDR1 and CDR2 sequences are SNHLY and FYNNEI. Trimming took off 7 bases at V and 2 bases at J, with 11 bases between the two ends. CDR3 nucleotides: TGTGCCAGCATGGCGGACAGTCAAGAGACCCAGTACTTC. Its translation is CASMADSQETQYF.

The chain uses TRBV15 and TRBJ2-5; D is unclear. This CDR3 has 12 residues. CDR1 is LNHNV and CDR2 is YYDKDF in the germline V gene (reference sequence). V was trimmed by 3 bases and J by 3 bases, leaving 5 bases between them. The CDR3: CATSRVKETQYF. CDR3 nucleotides: TGTGCCACCAGCAGGGTGAAAGAGACCCAGTACTTC.

The chain joins TRBV6-5 to TRBJ2-5, with no clear D. Germline V lookup: CDR1 MNHEY, CDR2 SVGAGI. Trimming stripped 10 bases from V and 7 bases from J, with 19 bases between. The CDR3 contains 13 residues. The CDR3 region is CATSEGILGTQYF. DNA for the CDR3: TGTGCCACGAGCGAAGGAATACTCGGGACCCAGTACTTC.

This clone was seen a few times. The rearrangement uses TRBV7-2 and TRBJ2-1, with D possibly being TRBD2 (5 bases). The CDR3 has 15 residues. Trimming took 2 bases from V and 9 from J, leaving 17 bases between them. CDR1 and CDR2 from the germline V gene are SGHTA and FQGNSA. CDR3 protein: CASSLRGGGGVEQFF. In nucleotides, the CDR3 is TGTGCCAGCAGCTTAAGAGGCGGAGGCGGTGTTGAGCAGTTCTTC. Looking up the rest from reference TRBV7-2 and TRBJ2-1 gives the full variable domain: GAGVSQSPSNKVTEKGKDVELRCDPISGHTALYWYRQSLGQGLEFLIYFQGNSAPDKSGLPSDRFSAERTGGSVSTLTIQRTQQEDSAVYLCASSLRGGGGVEQFFGPGTRLTVL.

This clone appeared a few times. This sequence joins TRBV5-1 and TRBJ2-1; TRBD2 agrees at 9 bases. The trim removed 7 bases at V and 2 bases at J, leaving 7 bases unmatched. Germline CDR1 and CDR2: SGHRS and YFSETQ. The CDR3 is 15 residues long. The CDR3 bases are TGCGCCAGCCATCCTAGCGGGATGGCCTACAATGAGCAGTTCTTC. Amino acids: CASHPSGMAYNEQFF.

The chain employs TRBV24-1 and TRBJ2-2; TRBD2 agrees at 8 bases. The V and J ends lost 7 bases and 9 bases, in that order; junction bases with no gene match: 6. This CDR3 comprises 13 residues. Looked up from germline, CDR1 is KGHDR and CDR2 is SFDVKD. The CDR3 spells CATSLSGARELFF. CDR3 nucleotide sequence: TGTGCCACCAGCCTTAGCGGGGCCCGGGAGCTGTTTTTT.

This chain links TRBV7-2 with TRBJ2-3; D ambiguous. The CDR3 is made up of 14 amino acids. The V gene's germline CDR1 is SGHTA and CDR2 FQGNSA. V lost 1 base, J lost 2 bases, and 7 bases lay in between. The CDR3, as DNA: TGTGCCAGCAGCTTAGTGGGCTACACAGATACGCAGTATTTT. Amino acid sequence: CASSLVGYTDTQYF.

This sequence joins TRBV2 and TRBJ2-3, with a weak D call TRBD2 (5 bases). The germline V gene encodes CDR1 SNHLY and CDR2 FYNNEI. This CDR3 has 12 residues. V shed 7 bases and J shed 6 bases, with 11 bases lying between them. CDR3 nucleotide sequence: TGTGCCAGCAAGGACCGAGGGGATACGCAGTATTTT. Its translation is CASKDRGDTQYF. Filled out from reference TRBV2 and TRBJ2-3, the complete variable domain reads EPEVTQTPSHQVTQMGQEVILRCVPISNHLYFYWYRQILGQKVEFLVSFYNNEISEKSEIFDDQFSVERPDGSNFTLKIRSTKLEDSAMYFCASKDRGDTQYFGPGTRLTVL.

This clone was seen only once. V usage is TRBV7-9 and J usage is TRBJ2-3; D may correspond to TRBD1 or TRBD2 (5 bases each). Trimming took off 5 bases at V and 1 base at J, with 13 bases between the two ends. Germline loops: CDR1 SEHNR, CDR2 FQNEAQ (reference sequence). This CDR3 contains 15 residues. The CDR3 is CASSRRDHRTDTQYF. CDR3 nucleotide sequence: TGTGCCAGCAGCCGCCGGGACCACCGCACAGATACGCAGTATTTT.

The chain employs TRBV11-2 and TRBJ1-1, with 7 positions matching TRBD1. The CDR3 is 14 amino acids. In germline, CDR1 is SGHAT, CDR2 FQNNGV. The V and J ends lost 5 bases and 1 base, in that order; junction bases with no gene match: 4. The CDR3 DNA reads TGTGCCAGCAGCACGTACAGGGGGAACACTGAAGCTTTCTTT. It yields the protein CASSTYRGNTEAFF. The whole variable domain, remainder taken from reference TRBV11-2 and TRBJ1-1, is EAGVAQSPRYKIIEKRQSVAFWCNPISGHATLYWYQQILGQGPKLLIQFQNNGVVDDSQLPKDRFSAERLKGVDSTLKIQPAKLEDSAVYLCASSTYRGNTEAFFGQGTRLTVV.

This clone occurred a few times. This rearrangement joins TRBV30 to TRBJ2-3, with a possible D match to TRBD2 (5 bases). CDR1 is GTSNPN and CDR2 is SVGIG in the germline V gene (reference sequence). There are 14 residues in the CDR3. The V end lost 4 bases, the J end lost 7 bases, and 18 bases lay between the germline ends. CDR3 nucleotides: TGTGCCTGGAAAGGGCTAGCTTTCGCGAATACGCAGTATTTT. It is translated as CAWKGLAFANTQYF.

This clone was counted a few times. V and J are TRBV28 and TRBJ2-7; 7 bases are a match to TRBD1. V trimming: 5 bases; J trimming: 2 bases; junction bases outside the gene matches: 3. Germline CDR1 is MDHEN and CDR2 is SYDVKM. CDR3 length: 13 amino acids. CDR3 amino acids: CASSRDRTYEQYF. CDR3 nucleotide sequence: TGTGCCAGCAGTCGGGACAGAACCTACGAGCAGTACTTC.

The chain combines TRBV5-1 with TRBJ2-2, with 12 bases matching TRBD2. Germline trimming cut 3 bases from V and 2 bases from J; bases unmatched to any gene: 11. The CDR3 spans 19 residues. Per the germline V gene, CDR1 is SGHRS and CDR2 is YFSETQ. The CDR3 spells CASSSIPLAGGPNTGELFF. In nucleotides, the CDR3 is TGCGCCAGCAGCTCGATCCCACTAGCGGGGGGTCCTAACACCGGGGAGCTGTTTTTT.

The J gene is TRBJ2-5, the V gene TRBV5-5; possibly TRBD1 or TRBD2 for D (5 bases each). Trimming left V 6 bases short and J 4 bases short, with 16 bases between. CDR1 is SGHKS, CDR2 YYEKEE, per germline (reference sequence). This CDR3 spans 14 amino acids. The CDR3 loop is CASTPGTLGETQYF. CDR3 in DNA: TGTGCCAGCACGCCCGGGACCCTTGGAGAGACCCAGTACTTC.

This clone was seen only once. The V call is TRBV6-2 or TRBV6-3, the J call TRBJ2-7; 13 bases line up with TRBD2. The V and J ends lost 6 bases and 8 bases, in that order; junction bases with no gene match: 7. The germline gives CDR1 MNHEY, CDR2 SVGEGT. CDR3 size: 14 residues. The CDR3: CASSRGLAGVQQYF. The CDR3 DNA follows: TGTGCCAGCAGCCGAGGACTAGCGGGAGTTCAGCAGTACTTC.